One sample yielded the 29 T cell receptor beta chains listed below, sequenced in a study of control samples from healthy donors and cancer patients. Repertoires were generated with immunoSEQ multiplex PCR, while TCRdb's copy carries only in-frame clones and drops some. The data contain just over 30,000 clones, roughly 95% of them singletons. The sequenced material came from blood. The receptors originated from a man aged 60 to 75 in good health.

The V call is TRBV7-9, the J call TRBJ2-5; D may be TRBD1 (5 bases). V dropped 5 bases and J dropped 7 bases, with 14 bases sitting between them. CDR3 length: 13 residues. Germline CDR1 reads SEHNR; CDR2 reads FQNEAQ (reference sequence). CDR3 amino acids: CASSRPGIGTQYF. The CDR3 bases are TGTGCCAGCAGCCGTCCAGGGATCGGGACCCAGTACTTC.

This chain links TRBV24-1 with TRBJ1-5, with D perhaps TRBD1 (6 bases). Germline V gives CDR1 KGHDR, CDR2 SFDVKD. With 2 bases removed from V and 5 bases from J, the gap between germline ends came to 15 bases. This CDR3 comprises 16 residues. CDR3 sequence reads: CATSDSHREGDQPQHF. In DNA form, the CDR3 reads TGTGCCACCAGTGATTCGCACAGGGAGGGGGATCAGCCCCAGCATTTT.

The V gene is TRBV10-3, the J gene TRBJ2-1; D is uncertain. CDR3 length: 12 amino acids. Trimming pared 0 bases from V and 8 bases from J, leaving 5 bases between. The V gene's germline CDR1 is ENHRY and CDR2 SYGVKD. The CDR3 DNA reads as TGTGCCATCAGTGAGTCCGGCTATGAGCAGTTCTTC. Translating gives CAISESGYEQFF.

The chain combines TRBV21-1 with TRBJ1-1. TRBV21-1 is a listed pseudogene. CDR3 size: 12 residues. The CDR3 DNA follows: TGTGCCAGCAGCACGGGATCCAACAAAGCTTTCTTT. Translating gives CASSTGSNKAFF.

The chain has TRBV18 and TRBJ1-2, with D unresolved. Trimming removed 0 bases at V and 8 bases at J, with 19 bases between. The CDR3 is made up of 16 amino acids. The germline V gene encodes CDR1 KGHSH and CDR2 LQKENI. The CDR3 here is CASSPPGRTSSMGYTF. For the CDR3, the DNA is TGTGCCAGCTCACCACCCGGACGTACAAGCTCGATGGGCTACACCTTC. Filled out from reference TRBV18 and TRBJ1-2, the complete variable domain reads NAGVMQNPRHLVRRRGQEARLRCSPMKGHSHVYWYRQLPEEGLKFMVYLQKENIIDESGMPKERFSAEFPKEGPSILRIQQVVRGDSAAYFCASSPPGRTSSMGYTFGSGTRLTVV.

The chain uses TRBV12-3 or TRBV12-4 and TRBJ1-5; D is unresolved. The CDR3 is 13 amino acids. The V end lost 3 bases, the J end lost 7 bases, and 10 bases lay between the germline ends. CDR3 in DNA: TGTGCCAGCAGTTTTGAGAGGGCCCAGCCCCAGCATTTT. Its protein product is CASSFERAQPQHF.

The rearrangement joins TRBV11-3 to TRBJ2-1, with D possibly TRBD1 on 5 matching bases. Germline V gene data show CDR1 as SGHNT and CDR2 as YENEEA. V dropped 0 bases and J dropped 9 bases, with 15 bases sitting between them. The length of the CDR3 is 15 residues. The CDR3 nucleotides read TGTGCCAGCAGCTTAGATGGGGCCAGGGCGAGTGAGCAGTTCTTC. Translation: CASSLDGARASEQFF.

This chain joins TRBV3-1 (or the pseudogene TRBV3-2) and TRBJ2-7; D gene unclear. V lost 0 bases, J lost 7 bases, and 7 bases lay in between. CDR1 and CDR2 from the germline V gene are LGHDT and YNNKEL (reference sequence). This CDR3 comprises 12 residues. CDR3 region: CASSQEGREQYF. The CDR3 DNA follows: TGTGCCAGCAGCCAAGAGGGCAGGGAGCAGTACTTC.

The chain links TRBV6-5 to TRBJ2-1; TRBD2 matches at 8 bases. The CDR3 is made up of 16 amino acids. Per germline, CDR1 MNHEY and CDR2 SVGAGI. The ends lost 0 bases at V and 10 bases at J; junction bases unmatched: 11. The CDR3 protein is CASSYSPSAGGLEQFF. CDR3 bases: TGTGCCAGCAGTTACTCGCCTAGCGCGGGGGGATTGGAGCAGTTCTTC.

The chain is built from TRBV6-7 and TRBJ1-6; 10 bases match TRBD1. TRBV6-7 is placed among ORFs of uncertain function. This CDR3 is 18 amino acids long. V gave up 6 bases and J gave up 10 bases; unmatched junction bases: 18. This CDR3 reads CASRPPDRGQGNISPLHF. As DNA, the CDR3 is TGTGCCAGCAGACCACCCGACAGGGGGCAGGGTAATATCTCACCCCTCCACTTT.

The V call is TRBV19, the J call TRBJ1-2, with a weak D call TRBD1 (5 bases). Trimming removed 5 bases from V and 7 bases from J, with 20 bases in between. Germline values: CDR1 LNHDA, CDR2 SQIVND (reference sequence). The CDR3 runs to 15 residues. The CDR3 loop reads CASSREGQGGGGYTF. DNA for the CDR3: TGTGCCAGTAGTCGAGAGGGGCAGGGTGGTGGTGGCTACACCTTC.

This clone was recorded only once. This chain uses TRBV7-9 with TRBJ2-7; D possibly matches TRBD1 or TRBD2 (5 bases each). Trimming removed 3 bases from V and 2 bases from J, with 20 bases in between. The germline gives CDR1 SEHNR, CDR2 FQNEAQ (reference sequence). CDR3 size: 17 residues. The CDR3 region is CASSLGRGDSLTYEQYF. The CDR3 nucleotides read TGTGCCAGCAGCTTGGGACGAGGAGACAGCTTGACCTACGAGCAGTACTTC.

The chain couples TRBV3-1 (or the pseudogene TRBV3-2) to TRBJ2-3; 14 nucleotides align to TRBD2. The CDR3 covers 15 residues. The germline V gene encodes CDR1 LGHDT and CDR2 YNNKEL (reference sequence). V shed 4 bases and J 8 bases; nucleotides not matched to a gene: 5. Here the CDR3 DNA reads TGTGCCAGCAGCCTCGGACTAGCGGGGGGAGGTACGCAGTATTTT. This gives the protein CASSLGLAGGGTQYF.

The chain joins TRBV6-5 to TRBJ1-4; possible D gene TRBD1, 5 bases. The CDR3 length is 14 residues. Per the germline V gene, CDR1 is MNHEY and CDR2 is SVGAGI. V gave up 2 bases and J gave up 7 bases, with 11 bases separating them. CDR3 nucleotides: TGTGCCAGCAGTTACGGGGGACCGCTTGAAAAACTGTTTTTT. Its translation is CASSYGGPLEKLFF.

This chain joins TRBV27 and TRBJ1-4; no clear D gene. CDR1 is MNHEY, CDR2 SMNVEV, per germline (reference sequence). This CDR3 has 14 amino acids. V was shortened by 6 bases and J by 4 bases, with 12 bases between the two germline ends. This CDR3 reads CASSLGLGNEKLFF. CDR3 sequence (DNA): TGTGCCAGCAGCCTAGGGTTGGGTAATGAAAAACTGTTTTTT.

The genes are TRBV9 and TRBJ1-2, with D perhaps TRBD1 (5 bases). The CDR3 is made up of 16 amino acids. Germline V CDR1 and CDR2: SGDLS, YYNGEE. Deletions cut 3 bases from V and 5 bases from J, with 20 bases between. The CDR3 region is CASSGGPPDLVYGYTF. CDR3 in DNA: TGTGCCAGCAGCGGGGGACCGCCCGATCTAGTTTATGGCTACACCTTC.

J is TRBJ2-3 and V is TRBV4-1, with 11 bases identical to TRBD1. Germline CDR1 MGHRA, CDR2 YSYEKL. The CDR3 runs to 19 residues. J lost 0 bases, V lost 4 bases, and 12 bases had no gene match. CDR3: CASSRRTSGQGASTDTQYF. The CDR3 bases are TGCGCCAGCAGCCGACGCACAAGCGGACAGGGGGCGAGCACAGATACGCAGTATTTT.

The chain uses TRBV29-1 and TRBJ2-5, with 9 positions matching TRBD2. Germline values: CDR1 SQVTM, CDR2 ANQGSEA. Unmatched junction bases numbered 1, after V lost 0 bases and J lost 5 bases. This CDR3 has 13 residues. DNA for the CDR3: TGCAGCGTTGAAGACGGACTAGCGGAGACCCAGTACTTC. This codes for CSVEDGLAETQYF.

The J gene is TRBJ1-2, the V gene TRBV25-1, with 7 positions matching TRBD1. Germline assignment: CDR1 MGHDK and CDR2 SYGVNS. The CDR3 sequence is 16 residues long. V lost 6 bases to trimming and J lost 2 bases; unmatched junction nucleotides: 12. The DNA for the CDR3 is TGTGCCAGCAGGCCAGCGCCGGGACAGACGAACTATGGCTACACCTTC. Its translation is CASRPAPGQTNYGYTF.

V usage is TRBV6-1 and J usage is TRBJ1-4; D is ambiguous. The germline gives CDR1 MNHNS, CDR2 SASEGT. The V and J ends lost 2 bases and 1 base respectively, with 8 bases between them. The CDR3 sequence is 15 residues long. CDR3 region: CASSENPVTNEKLFF. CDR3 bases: TGTGCCAGCAGTGAAAATCCAGTAACTAATGAAAAACTGTTTTTT.

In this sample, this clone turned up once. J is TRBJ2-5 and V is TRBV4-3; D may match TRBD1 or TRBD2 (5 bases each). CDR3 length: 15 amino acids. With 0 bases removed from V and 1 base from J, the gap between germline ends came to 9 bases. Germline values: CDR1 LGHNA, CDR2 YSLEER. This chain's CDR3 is CASSQERGIQETQYF. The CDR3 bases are TGCGCCAGCAGCCAAGAGAGGGGCATCCAAGAGACCCAGTACTTC.

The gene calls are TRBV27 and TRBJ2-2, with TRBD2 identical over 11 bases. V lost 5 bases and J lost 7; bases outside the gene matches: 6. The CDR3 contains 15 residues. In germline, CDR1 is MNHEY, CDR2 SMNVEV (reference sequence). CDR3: CASSPLAGGGGELFF. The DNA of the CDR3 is TGTGCCAGCAGTCCGCTAGCGGGGGGTGGCGGGGAGCTGTTTTTT.

CDR3 sequence (DNA): TGTGCCAGCAGCTTTATGACGGATTACAATGAGCAGTTCTTC. Translating it yields CASSFMTDYNEQFF. V is TRBV7-2 and J is TRBJ2-1; D gene unclear. Germline CDR1 is SGHTA and CDR2 is FQGNSA. Trimming pared 3 bases from V and 4 bases from J, leaving 10 bases between. This CDR3 has 14 amino acids.

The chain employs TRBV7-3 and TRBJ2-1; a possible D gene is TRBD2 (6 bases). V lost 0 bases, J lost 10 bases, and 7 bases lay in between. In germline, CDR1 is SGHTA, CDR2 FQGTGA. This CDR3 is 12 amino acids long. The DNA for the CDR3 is TGTGCCAGCAGCTTAACGGCGGGGGAGCAGTTCTTC. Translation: CASSLTAGEQFF. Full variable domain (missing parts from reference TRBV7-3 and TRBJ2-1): GAGVSQTPSNKVTEKGKYVELRCDPISGHTALYWYRQSLGQGPEFLIYFQGTGAADDSGLPNDRFFAVRPEGSVSTLKIQRTERGDSAVYLCASSLTAGEQFFGPGTRLTVL.

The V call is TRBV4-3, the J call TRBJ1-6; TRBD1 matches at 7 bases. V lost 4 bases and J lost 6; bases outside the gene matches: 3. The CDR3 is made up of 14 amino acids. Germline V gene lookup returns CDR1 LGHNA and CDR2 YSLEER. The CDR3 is CASSRTGVNSPLHF. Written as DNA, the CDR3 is TGCGCCAGCAGCCGTACAGGGGTTAATTCACCCCTCCACTTT.

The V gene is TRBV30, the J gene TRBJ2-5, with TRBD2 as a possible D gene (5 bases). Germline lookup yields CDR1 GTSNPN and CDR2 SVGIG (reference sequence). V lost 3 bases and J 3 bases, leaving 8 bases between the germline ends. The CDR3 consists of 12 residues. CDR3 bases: TGTGCCTGGAGGGACTTTAAAGAGACCCAGTACTTC. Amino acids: CAWRDFKETQYF.

CDR3 nucleotide sequence: TGTGCCAGCAGTTTTAGTAGGGGAAGGAGGGTTTGGGAAAAACTGTTTTTT. It specifies CASSFSRGRRVWEKLFF. J is TRBJ1-4 and V is TRBV28; D is perhaps TRBD1 (5 bases). This CDR3 region has 17 residues. The V and J ends lost 3 bases and 8 bases respectively, with 22 bases between them. The germline gives CDR1 MDHEN, CDR2 SYDVKM.

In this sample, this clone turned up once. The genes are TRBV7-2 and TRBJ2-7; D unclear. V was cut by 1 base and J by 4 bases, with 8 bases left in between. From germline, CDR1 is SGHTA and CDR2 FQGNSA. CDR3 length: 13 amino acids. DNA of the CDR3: TGTGCCAGCAGCTTAGATGCAGCTTACGAGCAGTACTTC. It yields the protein CASSLDAAYEQYF.

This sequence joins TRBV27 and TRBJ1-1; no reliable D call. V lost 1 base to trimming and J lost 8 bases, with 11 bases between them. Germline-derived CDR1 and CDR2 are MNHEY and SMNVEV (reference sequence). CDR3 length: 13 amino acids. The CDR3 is CASSLFGGSEAFF. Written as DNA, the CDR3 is TGTGCCAGCAGTTTATTTGGAGGGTCCGAAGCTTTCTTT.